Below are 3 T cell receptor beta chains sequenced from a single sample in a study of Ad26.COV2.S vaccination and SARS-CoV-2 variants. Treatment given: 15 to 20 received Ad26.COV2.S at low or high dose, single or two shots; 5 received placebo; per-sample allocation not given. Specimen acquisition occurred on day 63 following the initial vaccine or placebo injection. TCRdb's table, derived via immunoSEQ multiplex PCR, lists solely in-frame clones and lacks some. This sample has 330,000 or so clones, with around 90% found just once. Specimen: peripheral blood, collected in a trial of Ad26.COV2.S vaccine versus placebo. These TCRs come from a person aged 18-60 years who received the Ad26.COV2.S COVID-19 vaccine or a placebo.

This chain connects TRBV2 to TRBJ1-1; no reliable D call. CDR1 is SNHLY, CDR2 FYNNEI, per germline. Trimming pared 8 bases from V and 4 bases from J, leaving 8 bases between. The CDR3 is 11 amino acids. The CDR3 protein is CASGEVTEAFF. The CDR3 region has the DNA TGTGCCAGCGGGGAGGTCACTGAAGCTTTCTTT.

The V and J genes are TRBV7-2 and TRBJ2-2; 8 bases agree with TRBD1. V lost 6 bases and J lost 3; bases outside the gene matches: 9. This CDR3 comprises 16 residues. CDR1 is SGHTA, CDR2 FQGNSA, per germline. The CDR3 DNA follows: TGTGCCAGCAGTTCCCGGACAGGGCGGGACACCGGGGAGCTGTTTTTT. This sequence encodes CASSSRTGRDTGELFF.

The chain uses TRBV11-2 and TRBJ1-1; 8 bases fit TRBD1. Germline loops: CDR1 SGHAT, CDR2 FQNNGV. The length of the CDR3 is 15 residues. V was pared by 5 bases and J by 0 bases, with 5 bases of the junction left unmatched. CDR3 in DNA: TGTGCCAGCAGCCCAAGACAGGGGATGAACACTGAAGCTTTCTTT. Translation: CASSPRQGMNTEAFF.